This entry is about one T cell receptor (beta chain). Its binding antigen is unknown. No much larger clone exists at a distance of one base, and base qualities are not known. These data are taken from a study of T cells after yellow fever vaccination (dated 2019 in TCRdb). About the study as a whole: The SMART-Seq v4 Ultra Low Input RNA kit was used to prepare libraries from fractions with low cell numbers. Blood was drawn at multiple timepoints before and after primary and secondary immunization, with bulk PBMC replicates and cell subsets isolated. Two healthy male donors made up the cohort, one aged 18 to 30 years and the other aged 30 to 40 years. Bulk TCR alpha and beta repertoires were sequenced longitudinally to track T-cell clones before and after primary and booster YFV17D yellow fever vaccination.

The research as a whole found: FACS-sorted repertoires could contain abundant contaminating clonotypes from the bulk population, so computational filtering was required. Most clones expanded after primary vaccination were re-detected after the booster (almost 97% of CD4 and about 88% of CD8), suggesting broad memory maintenance. A small fraction of clonotypes showed up in both the CD4 and CD8 compartments, probably as a result of convergent recombination. The study included only a couple of donors, which limits how far the findings can be generalized. The secondary T-cell response was found to be weaker but faster than the primary response, with a peak reached on day 5 rather than on day 15.

V and J lose 7 bases and 3 bases, and a span of 12 bases separates them. The germline V gene encodes CDR1 MNHEY and CDR2 SMNVEV (reference sequence). The CDR3 measures 13 amino acids from cysteine to phenylalanine. The kept DNA is CDR3 alone, 39 bases in frame from the first base. TCRdb names Illumina NovaSeq 6000 as the instrument used. TCR cDNA was made using 5'RACE template switching, a step that added a universal primer site and unique molecular identifiers. Priming for cDNA synthesis came from both the TCR alpha and TCR beta constant segments. Library amplification used two PCR steps, and the second PCR step added sample barcodes and sequencing adapters. Sequencing of libraries was done on Illumina HiSeq 2500 (2x100 bp) or NovaSeq (2x150 bp). Per the source publication's procedure: MIGEC handled demultiplexing of reads and collapsing into UMI consensus sequences, while MiXCR performed V(D)J alignment. Using edgeR on replicate PBMC samples, clonotypes were called vaccine-responding if FDR was below 0.01 and the log2 fold change was above 5 up to day 15. Each bulk clonotype received a CD4 or CD8 identity based on whether the sequenced CD4 or CD8 repertoire contained that clonotype at higher abundance. Through fastp at Q25 and MiXCR, TCRdb rebuilt clones from the public reads, retaining in-frame beta chains. Under each unique CDR3 protein, matching rows form one entry showing the most common genes and DNA. The V and J calls and clone size come from TCRdb's table, not from the authors' own analysis. The sample contains fewer than 400,000 distinct CDR3 sequences, around 10% of them found a single time. The ten most abundant clones make up over 3% of the sample.

The sample's treatment or condition label, decoded: live attenuated yellow fever vaccine strain. A standard Ficoll-Paque protocol was used to isolate PBMCs from peripheral blood. Dynabeads CD4 and CD8 positive selection kits were used to isolate the CD4 and CD8 T-cell fractions. TriZol was used to extract RNA from bulk PBMCs, CD4 and CD8 fractions, and dextramer-positive and dextramer-negative fractions. Sequenced here: CD4+ T cells sorted from PBMCs, sampled 45 days after the yellow fever booster vaccination. The chain was built from TRBV27 and TRBJ1-1, with the D segment identity uncertain. The source of this sequence is a man aged 18-30 years who received the YFV17D yellow fever vaccine. The DNA reads as follows: TGTGCCAGCAAGTTTTACAGTGACACTGAAGCTTTCTTT. Its amino acids are CASKFYSDTEAFF.